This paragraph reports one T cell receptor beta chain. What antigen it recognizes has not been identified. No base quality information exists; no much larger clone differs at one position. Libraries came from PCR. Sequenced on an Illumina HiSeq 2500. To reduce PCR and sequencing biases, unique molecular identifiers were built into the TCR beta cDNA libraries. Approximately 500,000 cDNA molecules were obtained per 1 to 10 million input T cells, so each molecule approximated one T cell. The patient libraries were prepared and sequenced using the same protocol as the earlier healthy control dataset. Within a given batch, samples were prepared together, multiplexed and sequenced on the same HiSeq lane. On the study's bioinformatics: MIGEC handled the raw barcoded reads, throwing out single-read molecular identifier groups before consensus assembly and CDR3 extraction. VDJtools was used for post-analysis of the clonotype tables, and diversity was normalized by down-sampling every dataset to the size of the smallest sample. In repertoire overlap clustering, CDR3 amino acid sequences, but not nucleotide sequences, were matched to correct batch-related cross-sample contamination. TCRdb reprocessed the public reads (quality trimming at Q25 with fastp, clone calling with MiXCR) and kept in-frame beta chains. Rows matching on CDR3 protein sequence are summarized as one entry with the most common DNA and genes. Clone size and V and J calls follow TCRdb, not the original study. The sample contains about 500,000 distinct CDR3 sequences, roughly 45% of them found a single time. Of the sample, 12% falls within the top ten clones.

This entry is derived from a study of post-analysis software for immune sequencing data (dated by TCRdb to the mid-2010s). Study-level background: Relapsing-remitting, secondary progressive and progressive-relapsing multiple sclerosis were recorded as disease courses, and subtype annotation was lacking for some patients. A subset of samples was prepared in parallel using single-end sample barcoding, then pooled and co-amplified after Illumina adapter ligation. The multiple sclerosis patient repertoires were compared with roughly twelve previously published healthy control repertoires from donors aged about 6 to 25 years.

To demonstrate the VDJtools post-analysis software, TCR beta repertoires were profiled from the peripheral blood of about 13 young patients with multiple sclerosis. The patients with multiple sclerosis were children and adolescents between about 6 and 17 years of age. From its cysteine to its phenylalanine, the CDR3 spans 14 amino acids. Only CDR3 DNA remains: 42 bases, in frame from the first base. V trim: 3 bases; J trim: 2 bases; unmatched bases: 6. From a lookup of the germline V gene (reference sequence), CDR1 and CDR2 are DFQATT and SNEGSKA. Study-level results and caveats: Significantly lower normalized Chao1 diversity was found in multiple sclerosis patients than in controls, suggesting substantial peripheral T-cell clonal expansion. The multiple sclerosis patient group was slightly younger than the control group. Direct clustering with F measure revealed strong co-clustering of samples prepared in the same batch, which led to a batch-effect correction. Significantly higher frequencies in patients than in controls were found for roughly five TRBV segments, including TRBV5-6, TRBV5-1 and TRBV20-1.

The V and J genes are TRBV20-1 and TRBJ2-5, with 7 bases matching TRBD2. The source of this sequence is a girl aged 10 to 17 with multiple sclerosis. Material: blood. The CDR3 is CSASSLRGQETQYF. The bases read TGCAGTGCTAGTTCCCTGCGGGGGCAAGAGACCCAGTACTTC.